The 28 T cell receptor beta chains below were found in one sample sequenced in a study of T cell responses to AZD1222 COVID-19 vaccine. Here immunoSEQ multiplex PCR was the method, and the copy in TCRdb shows in-frame clones only, minus some. In the table there are approximately 150,000 clones, roughly 92% of which are singletons. The material sequenced was peripheral blood, taken on day 0 of AZD1222 vaccination. The receptors stem from an adult in good health.

This clone was observed a single time. The CDR3 protein is CASSQGTSGSWEQFF. Written as DNA, the CDR3 is TGCGCCAGCAGCCAAGGGACTAGCGGGAGTTGGGAGCAGTTCTTC. The chain couples TRBV4-1 to TRBJ2-1; 13 bases map to TRBD2. The J segment lost 10 bases and the V segment lost 1 base, leaving 4 bases of the junction unmatched. Germline loops: CDR1 MGHRA, CDR2 YSYEKL. This CDR3 contains 15 residues.

The chain carries TRBV5-6 and TRBJ2-7, with TRBD1 identical over 10 bases. Germline CDR1 reads SGHDT; CDR2 reads YYEEEE. This CDR3 is 14 amino acids long. V gave up 4 bases and J gave up 2 bases; unmatched junction bases: 3. The chain's CDR3 is CASSLGTGAYEQYF. The CDR3 DNA reads as TGTGCCAGCAGCCTTGGGACAGGGGCCTACGAGCAGTACTTC.

The V call is TRBV25-1, the J call TRBJ2-6; D is uncertain. The CDR3 consists of 15 residues. V lost 5 bases and J 2 bases, leaving 10 bases between the germline ends. The germline CDR1 and CDR2 sequences are MGHDK and SYGVNS. The CDR3 DNA sequence: TGTGCCAGCAGTCTATTAAGAGCTGGGGCCAACGTCCTGACTTTC. Translated: CASSLLRAGANVLTF.

The chain links TRBV27 to TRBJ2-7; D possibly matches TRBD1 or TRBD2 (5 bases each). Germline V gene lookup returns CDR1 MNHEY and CDR2 SMNVEV (reference sequence). Between the trimmed V and J ends, which lost 5 bases and 4 bases, there was a span of 12 bases. The CDR3 covers 13 residues. The CDR3 DNA sequence: TGTGCCAGCAGTCCCACGGGGCCTTACGAGCAGTACTTC. Amino acid sequence: CASSPTGPYEQYF.

This clone showed up just once. The chain has TRBV7-9 and TRBJ1-2, with D possibly matching TRBD1 (6 bases). The germline CDR1 and CDR2 sequences are SEHNR and FQNEAQ (reference sequence). Trimming took off 5 bases at V and 4 bases at J, with 20 bases between the two ends. The CDR3 extends over 16 amino acids. CDR3 amino acids: CASSRREGGLGYGYTF. In DNA, the CDR3 is TGTGCCAGCAGCCGACGAGAGGGGGGGCTGGGCTATGGCTACACCTTC.

The chain combines TRBV28 with TRBJ1-4, with D uncertain. From germline, CDR1 is MDHEN and CDR2 SYDVKM. The CDR3 extends over 14 amino acids. Trimming pared 3 bases from V and 0 bases from J, leaving 5 bases between. DNA of the CDR3: TGTGCCAGCAGTTTTGGGGCAACTAATGAAAAACTGTTTTTT. Translating gives CASSFGATNEKLFF.

This clone was recorded only once. The rearrangement joins TRBV2 to TRBJ1-1, with D maybe TRBD1 (5 bases). With 7 bases removed from V and 10 bases from J, the gap between germline ends came to 16 bases. This CDR3 spans 12 amino acids. Per germline, CDR1 SNHLY and CDR2 FYNNEI. The CDR3 here is CASKRQGELAFF. CDR3 bases: TGTGCCAGCAAGAGGCAGGGTGAGTTAGCTTTCTTT.

The gene calls are TRBV18 and TRBJ1-2; 7 bases agree with TRBD1. CDR3 length equals 16 residues. V shed 1 base and J 4 bases; nucleotides not matched to a gene: 9. Germline V gene lookup returns CDR1 KGHSH and CDR2 LQKENI. The CDR3 region is CASSPRQGGTVYGYTF. In DNA form, the CDR3 reads TGTGCCAGCTCACCACGGCAGGGGGGGACTGTCTATGGCTACACCTTC.

The chain combines TRBV18 with TRBJ1-2, with D tentatively TRBD1 (5 bases). The CDR3 is made up of 12 amino acids. V dropped 3 bases and J dropped 8 bases, with 10 bases sitting between them. CDR1 and CDR2 (germline): KGHSH, LQKENI. CDR3 loop: CASSPRDRGYTF. For the CDR3, the DNA is TGTGCCAGCTCACCCAGGGACCGAGGCTACACCTTC. Using reference TRBV18 and TRBJ1-2 for the parts outside the CDR3, the full variable domain is NAGVMQNPRHLVRRRGQEARLRCSPMKGHSHVYWYRQLPEEGLKFMVYLQKENIIDESGMPKERFSAEFPKEGPSILRIQQVVRGDSAAYFCASSPRDRGYTFGSGTRLTVV.

The table lists this clone with a few counts. The genes are TRBV28 and TRBJ2-1, with 7 bases aligning to TRBD1. This CDR3 has 14 amino acids. Germline trimming cut 7 bases from V and 7 bases from J; bases unmatched to any gene: 10. CDR1 and CDR2 from the germline V gene are MDHEN and SYDVKM. The CDR3 region is CASISGQSANEQFF. The DNA of the CDR3 is TGTGCCAGCATTTCGGGACAGTCGGCGAATGAGCAGTTCTTC.

The genes are TRBV10-3 and TRBJ1-1, with 7 bases aligning to TRBD1. Germline CDR1 is ENHRY and CDR2 is SYGVKD. CDR3 length: 15 residues. The V segment lost 4 bases and the J segment 1 base; nucleotides outside the gene matches: 6. The CDR3 DNA reads TGTGCCATCAGTGTGACAGGGAGGAGGAACACTGAAGCTTTCTTT. Translated: CAISVTGRRNTEAFF.

The rearrangement joins TRBV6-5 to TRBJ2-3; 9 nucleotides match TRBD2. The CDR3 has 16 residues. Germline lookup yields CDR1 MNHEY and CDR2 SVGAGI. V shed 4 bases, J shed 2 bases, and the junction held 7 bases outside the gene matches. The CDR3 DNA sequence: TGTGCCAGCAGTTTACGGGTAGCGGGAGTCACAGATACGCAGTATTTT. Translation: CASSLRVAGVTDTQYF.

The chain combines TRBV19 with TRBJ1-4; tentatively, D is TRBD1 (5 bases). V gave up 3 bases and J gave up 8 bases, with 16 bases separating them. Germline loops: CDR1 LNHDA, CDR2 SQIVND (reference sequence). The CDR3 has 15 amino acids. The DNA for the CDR3 is TGTGCCAGTAGTATTCGGGACGGCGCTCGCGAAAAACTGTTTTTT. The encoded protein is CASSIRDGAREKLFF.

The gene calls are TRBV2 and TRBJ2-1, with a possible D match to TRBD2 (6 bases). V lost 10 bases and J lost 10, with 17 bases in between. Germline V gene data show CDR1 as SNHLY and CDR2 as FYNNEI. CDR3 length: 12 amino acids. The chain's CDR3 is CATNPGTYEQFF. The CDR3 region has the DNA TGTGCCACCAACCCCGGGACTTACGAGCAGTTCTTC.

The genes are TRBV18 and TRBJ2-3, with D perhaps matching TRBD1 (5 bases). CDR3 length: 16 amino acids. Deletions cut 2 bases from V and 0 bases from J, with 12 bases between. Germline V gene data show CDR1 as KGHSH and CDR2 as LQKENI. The CDR3 reads CASSPKSRQSTDTQYF. In DNA, the CDR3 is TGTGCCAGCTCACCAAAATCGAGACAGAGCACAGATACGCAGTATTTT.

The chain recombines TRBV27 with TRBJ2-7; a possible D gene is TRBD1 (7 bases). There are 14 residues in the CDR3. The germline CDR1 and CDR2 sequences are MNHEY and SMNVEV (reference sequence). The V end lost 3 bases, the J end lost 3 bases, and 12 bases lay between the germline ends. This CDR3 is CASSLSGDSYEQYF. The CDR3 nucleotides are TGTGCCAGCAGTTTGTCGGGGGACAGCTACGAGCAGTACTTC.

This sequence joins TRBV27 and TRBJ1-6; D gene unclear. The germline V gene encodes CDR1 MNHEY and CDR2 SMNVEV (reference sequence). The CDR3 runs to 15 residues. Deletions cut 0 bases from V and 0 bases from J, with 3 bases between. The DNA for the CDR3 is TGTGCCAGCAGTTTATCAGCCTCCTATAATTCACCCCTCCACTTT. Translated: CASSLSASYNSPLHF.

The chain is built from TRBV19 and TRBJ2-1; 10 nucleotides line up with TRBD1. The V segment lost 3 bases and the J segment 9 bases; nucleotides outside the gene matches: 14. The CDR3 length is 17 residues. CDR1 is LNHDA and CDR2 is SQIVND in the germline V gene (reference sequence). CDR3 sequence: CASSIPRQGATPGEQFF. CDR3 DNA: TGTGCCAGTAGTATCCCACGACAGGGGGCAACCCCTGGTGAGCAGTTCTTC.

The gene calls are TRBV28 and TRBJ2-2; 9 nucleotides align to TRBD2. Germline values: CDR1 MDHEN, CDR2 SYDVKM. There are 15 residues in the CDR3. Unmatched junction bases numbered 6, after V lost 3 bases and J lost 7 bases. The CDR3 DNA sequence: TGTGCCAGCAGTTTCGGTAGCGGGAGAGGCGGGGAGCTGTTTTTT. Amino acids: CASSFGSGRGGELFF.

The gene calls are TRBV19 and TRBJ1-1; D may be TRBD1 (6 bases). With 7 bases removed from V and 1 base from J, the gap between germline ends came to 25 bases. Germline lookup yields CDR1 LNHDA and CDR2 SQIVND (reference sequence). This CDR3 has 18 residues. CDR3 coding DNA: TGTGCCAGTACCGACTTTGGTCGCAGGGGAGTGGAGAACACTGAAGCTTTCTTT. Protein: CASTDFGRRGVENTEAFF.

J is TRBJ1-2 and V is TRBV9; D might be TRBD1 (5 bases). This CDR3 contains 16 residues. Germline CDR1 and CDR2: SGDLS and YYNGEE. Trimming took off 3 bases at V and 5 bases at J, with 20 bases between the two ends. CDR3 nucleotides: TGTGCCAGCAGCGCAACTAGGGACGGCCGAGGATATGGCTACACCTTC. As protein: CASSATRDGRGYGYTF.

This chain uses TRBV7-2 with TRBJ1-1; D ambiguous. The CDR3 is 14 residues long. The germline V gene encodes CDR1 SGHTA and CDR2 FQGNSA. Trimming took 5 bases from V and 5 from J, leaving 15 bases between them. CDR3 region: CASSPGLSRTEAFF. In nucleotides, the CDR3 is TGTGCCAGCAGCCCTGGCCTTTCCCGGACTGAAGCTTTCTTT.

The V call is TRBV5-1, the J call TRBJ1-4; D is unresolved. Trimming pared 7 bases from V and 0 bases from J, leaving 10 bases between. Germline loops: CDR1 SGHRS, CDR2 YFSETQ. The CDR3 totals 14 residues. The CDR3 loop reads CASRAGATNEKLFF. CDR3 nucleotides: TGCGCCAGCCGTGCGGGTGCAACTAATGAAAAACTGTTTTTT.

The chain joins TRBV9 to TRBJ1-3, with TRBD1 as a possible D gene (5 bases). Germline V lookup: CDR1 SGDLS, CDR2 YYNGEE. Trimming pared 3 bases from V and 0 bases from J, leaving 16 bases between. The CDR3 covers 17 residues. CDR3 in amino acids: CASSEGPGPHSGNTIYF. The CDR3 nucleotides are TGTGCCAGCAGCGAGGGGCCGGGACCACACTCTGGAAACACCATATATTTT.

In this sample, this clone turned up once. The gene calls are TRBV7-9 and TRBJ1-5; 9 bases agree with TRBD1. CDR3 length: 17 residues. Germline CDR1 reads SEHNR; CDR2 reads FQNEAQ (reference sequence). The ends lost 6 bases at V and 2 bases at J; junction bases unmatched: 11. The CDR3 DNA sequence: TGTGCCAGCAGTCCGGGACAGGGAACGGGGCGCAATCAGCCCCAGCATTTT. Translated: CASSPGQGTGRNQPQHF.

This chain connects TRBV6-5 to TRBJ2-1; possible D gene TRBD2, 6 bases. The V and J ends lost 5 bases and 9 bases respectively, with 20 bases between them. Germline CDR1 and CDR2: MNHEY and SVGAGI. The CDR3 extends over 15 amino acids. CDR3 sequence (DNA): TGTGCCAGCAGTAGTAGGCGGGGTCCATCGGGTGAGCAGTTCTTC. Translation: CASSSRRGPSGEQFF.

The V gene is TRBV30, the J gene TRBJ1-6; 9 bases match TRBD1. The CDR3 is 16 amino acids. V was clipped by 1 base and J by 7 bases; unmatched bases: 8. Germline CDR1 GTSNPN, CDR2 SVGIG (reference sequence). The CDR3 here is CAWSARTGARNSPLHF. Here the CDR3 DNA reads TGTGCCTGGAGTGCTAGGACAGGGGCGCGGAATTCACCCCTCCACTTT.

This sequence joins TRBV5-1 and TRBJ2-7; TRBD1 might be the D (5 bases). CDR1 SGHRS and CDR2 YFSETQ come from the germline V gene. This CDR3 spans 15 amino acids. V lost 4 bases, J lost 4 bases, and 18 bases lay in between. CDR3 sequence (DNA): TGCGCCAGCAGCCTTCGCCCACAGGAGAAGTACGAGCAGTACTTC. Translation: CASSLRPQEKYEQYF.